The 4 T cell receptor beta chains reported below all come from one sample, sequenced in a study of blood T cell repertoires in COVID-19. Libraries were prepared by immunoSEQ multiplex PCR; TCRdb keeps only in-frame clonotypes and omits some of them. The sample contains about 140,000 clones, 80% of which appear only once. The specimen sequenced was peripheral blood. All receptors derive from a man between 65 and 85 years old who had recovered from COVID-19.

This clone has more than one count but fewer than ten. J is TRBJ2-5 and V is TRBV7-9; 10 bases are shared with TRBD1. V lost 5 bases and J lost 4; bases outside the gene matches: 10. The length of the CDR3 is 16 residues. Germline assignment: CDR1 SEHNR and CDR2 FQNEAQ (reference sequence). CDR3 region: CASSPPTGTGAETQYF. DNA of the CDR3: TGTGCCAGCAGCCCCCCGACCGGGACAGGGGCAGAGACCCAGTACTTC.

In DNA form, the CDR3 reads TGCGCCAGCAGCCGGAGGGTCCCCGGGACAGCGCCGACCGGGGAGCTGTTTTTT. It codes for CASSRRVPGTAPTGELFF. This chain joins TRBV5-1 and TRBJ2-2; TRBD1 is a possible D gene (7 bases). CDR3 size: 18 residues. Germline lookup yields CDR1 SGHRS and CDR2 YFSETQ. The ends were cut back, 4 bases at V and 5 bases at J, with 24 bases in the middle.

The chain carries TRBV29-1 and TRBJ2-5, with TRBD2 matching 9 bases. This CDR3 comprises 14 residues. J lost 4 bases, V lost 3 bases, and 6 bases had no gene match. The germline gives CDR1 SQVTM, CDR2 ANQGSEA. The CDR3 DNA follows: TGCAGCGTTGAGGCGGGAGGGCCTAGAGAGACCCAGTACTTC. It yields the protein CSVEAGGPRETQYF.

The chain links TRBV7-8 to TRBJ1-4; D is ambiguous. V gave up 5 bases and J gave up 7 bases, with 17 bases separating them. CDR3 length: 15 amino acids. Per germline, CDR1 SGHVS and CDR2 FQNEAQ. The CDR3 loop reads CASSALLGLGEKLFF. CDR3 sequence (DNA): TGTGCCAGCAGCGCACTCCTGGGCTTGGGTGAAAAACTGTTTTTT.